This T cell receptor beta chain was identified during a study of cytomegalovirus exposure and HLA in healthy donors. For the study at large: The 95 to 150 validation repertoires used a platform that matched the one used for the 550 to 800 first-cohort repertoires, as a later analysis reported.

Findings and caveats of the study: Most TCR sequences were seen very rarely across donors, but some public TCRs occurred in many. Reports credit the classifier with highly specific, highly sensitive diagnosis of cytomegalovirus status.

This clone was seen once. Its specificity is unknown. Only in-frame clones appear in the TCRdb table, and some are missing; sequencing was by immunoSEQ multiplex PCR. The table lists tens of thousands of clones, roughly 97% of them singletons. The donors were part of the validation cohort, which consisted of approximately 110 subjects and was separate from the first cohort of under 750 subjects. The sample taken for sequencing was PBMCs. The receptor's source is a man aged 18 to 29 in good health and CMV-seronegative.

In DNA, the CDR3 is TGCAGTCAATTAGGGGACAATGAGCAGTTCTTC. Protein: CSQLGDNEQFF. This chain joins TRBV20-1 and TRBJ2-1; TRBD1 is a possible D gene (5 bases). Trimming removed 8 bases at V and 5 bases at J, with 10 bases between. Germline values: CDR1 DFQATT, CDR2 SNEGSKA (reference sequence). This CDR3 is built from 11 residues.